Detailed here is one T cell receptor beta chain. The antigen is undetermined. The CDR3 spans 16 residues. Germline CDR1 reads MNHEY; CDR2 reads SVGEGT. V shed 0 bases and J 4 bases; nucleotides not matched to a gene: 4. Here immunoSEQ multiplex PCR was the method, and the copy in TCRdb shows in-frame clones only, minus some. The sample lists about 160,000 clones; 88% were seen once. This record comes from a study of T cell responses to AZD1222 COVID-19 vaccine. General study findings and limits: Mostly white British, mostly female donors; authors suggested clonal diversity may be underestimated.

This sample comprised peripheral blood, obtained on day 0 of AZD1222 vaccination. The genes are TRBV6-2 or TRBV6-3 and TRBJ1-4; 8 bases agree with TRBD1. The TCR sequence derives from an adult in good health. The CDR3 DNA follows: TGTGCCAGCAGTTACTCTCCGGACAGGGTTAATGAAAAACTGTTTTTT. Translated, it gives CASSYSPDRVNEKLFF.